This T cell receptor beta chain was sequenced in a study of T-cell reconstitution after alpha-beta-depleted transplantation in children. Broader study findings: After transplant, high TCRbeta diversity at day 60 in some patients arose from surviving recipient T cells and thymic progenitors. By one year post-transplant, T-cell counts and diversity largely arose from T cells that were newly produced.

This clonotype has only a few counts. As yet, its antigen is unknown. Unique molecular identifiers were incorporated when the TCRbeta library was constructed. TCRdb recomputed calls from the PCR reads with MiXCR, one row per CDR3 protein. The profile shows 250,000 to 400,000 distinct CDR3 sequences, approximately 23% of them singletons. Germline loops: CDR1 DFQATT, CDR2 SNEGSKA (reference sequence). There are 16 residues in the CDR3. Trimming cost V 0 bases and J 6 bases; bases outside gene matches: 12. V is TRBV20-1 and J is TRBJ2-5; 8 nucleotides match TRBD1. The TCR sequence derives from a male patient aged 5 to 17 who had a stem cell transplant for acute lymphoblastic leukemia, so the T cells may come from the graft donor. Sequencing was performed on PBMCs, mostly from graft donor cells, taken 180 days after TCRalphabeta/CD19-depleted stem cell transplant. CDR3 in DNA: TGCAGTGCTAGAGATCTTGGCAGGGGGCTGGGAAAGACCCAGTACTTC. Translated, it gives CSARDLGRGLGKTQYF.